This is a list of T cell receptor beta chains from one sample in a study of regulatory T cells in long-lasting Graves disease. Via MiXCR, TCRdb re-called the multiplex PCR reads, giving one row per CDR3 protein. This sample has about 220,000 distinct CDR3 sequences; roughly 20% occur once, and the top ten carry approximately 10%. These data were also filed under a second study, of T cells in Graves' hyperthyroidism and ophthalmopathy.

This sample comprised peripheral blood mononuclear cells (PBMCs), obtained at new diagnosis, from a patient treated with antithyroid drugs. The source is a woman aged 30 to 39 with Graves disease. The CDR3 runs from the conserved cysteine through the conserved F or W. Fields, in order: V gene, J gene, clone size, D gene, CDR3 DNA, CDR3 protein. The D gene is left open where the match is weak. Clone size is stated in some rows and not others, as once, few, many or a class when expanded.

>TRBV20-1|TRBJ1-5|many|TRBD1
TGCAGTGCACCCCAGGGGGCTGGCAATCAGCCCCAGCATTTT
CSAPQGAGNQPQHF
>TRBV6-1|TRBJ1-5|many|.
TGTGCCAGCAGTCGGACGGTGGGCAATCAGCCCCAGCATTTT
CASSRTVGNQPQHF
>TRBV20-1|TRBJ1-6|few|.
TGCAGTGCTAGAGGGGGAGGGAAACCAAGCTCCTATAATTCACCCCTCCACTTT
CSARGGGKPSSYNSPLHF
>TRBV6-5|TRBJ1-5|many|.
TGTGCCAGCAGTTCCTGGGATCAGCCCCAGCATTTT
CASSSWDQPQHF
>TRBV11-2|TRBJ2-1|many|TRBD2
TGTGCCAGCAGCTCCGAACGGGAGGAGTTAAATGAGCAGTTCTTC
CASSSEREELNEQFF
>TRBV2|TRBJ1-1|many|.
TGTGCCAGCAGTGAAACAGGGAGGGCCCGGAACACTGAAGCTTTCTTT
CASSETGRARNTEAFF
>TRBV28|TRBJ2-3|many|.
TGTGCCAGCAGTTTACAGGCGGGCCGAGATACGCAGTATTTT
CASSLQAGRDTQYF
>TRBV7-3|TRBJ1-2|once|TRBD1
TGTGCCAGCAGCGCCGGACAGGGGAACTATGGCTACACCTTC
CASSAGQGNYGYTF
>TRBV29-1|TRBJ1-2|many|TRBD1
TGCAGCGCCGAGCAGGGGGTTGGAGATGGCTACACCTTC
CSAEQGVGDGYTF
>TRBV12-3/TRBV12-4|TRBJ1-1|many|.
TGTGCCAGCAGTCCGGGACTGGGGAACACTGAAGCTTTCTTT
CASSPGLGNTEAFF
>TRBV2|TRBJ2-5|many|.
TGTGCCAGCAGTCCACGCTCGTCCAAGGATTTGGAGACCCAGTACTTC
CASSPRSSKDLETQYF
>TRBV30|TRBJ2-7|many|TRBD2
TGTGCCTGGAGGCGGCGCGGGAGGCGCGAGCAGTACTTC
CAWRRRGRREQYF
>TRBV30|TRBJ1-6|many|TRBD1
TGTGCCTGGCAGGGGGCGCTTAATTCACCCCTCCACTTT
CAWQGALNSPLHF
>TRBV6-1|TRBJ2-7|many|TRBD1
TGTGCCAGCCATACAGGGGCCCTTTACGAGCAGTACTTC
CASHTGALYEQYF
>TRBV27|TRBJ1-4|many|.
TGTGCCAGCAGTTTATCTAGGAAAACTAATGAAAAACTGTTTTTT
CASSLSRKTNEKLFF
>TRBV12-3/TRBV12-4|TRBJ1-2|many|.
TGTGCCAGCAGTTTTGTGTCAGGGAACTATGGCTACACCTTC
CASSFVSGNYGYTF
>TRBV5-4|TRBJ2-7|many|TRBD1
TGTGCCAGCAGCTTAGGGACAGGACCCCGCTACGAGCAGTACTTC
CASSLGTGPRYEQYF
>TRBV20-1|TRBJ2-1|many|.
TGCAGTGCTAGACTAGGGGTCTCCTACAATGAGCAGTTCTTC
CSARLGVSYNEQFF
>TRBV6-1|TRBJ2-7|many|.
TGTGCCAGCAGACGCCCCAGCTCCTACGAGCAGTACTTC
CASRRPSSYEQYF
>TRBV2|TRBJ2-3|many|TRBD1
TGTGCCAGCAGTGCCATAGGGACAGGTCAGGGGGCTTTT
CASSAIGTGQGAF
>TRBV7-9|TRBJ2-4|many|.
TGTGCCAGCAGCTTAAGTACTTTGGGGGGTAATCTAGCCAAAAACATTCAGTACTTC
CASSLSTLGGNLAKNIQYF
>TRBV2|TRBJ1-1|many|TRBD1
TGTGCCAGCAGTGAAGCGCTCGGGGGGGACAGGGCTGTAGCTTTCTTT
CASSEALGGDRAVAFF
>TRBV18|TRBJ1-1|many|.
TGTGCCAGCTCACAGGGAAGGGACACTGAAGCTTTCTTT
CASSQGRDTEAFF
>TRBV2|TRBJ1-1|many|TRBD1
TGTGCCAGCAGTCCCCGGACAGGGGGGCGGAACACTGAAGCTTTCTTT
CASSPRTGGRNTEAFF
>TRBV28|TRBJ1-2|many|TRBD1
TGTGCCAGCAGTTTCCAGGGGGATGGCTACACCTTC
CASSFQGDGYTF
>TRBV9|TRBJ2-2|.|.
TGTGCCAGCCATGATAGCCACGGGGAGCTGTTTTTT
CASHDSHGELFF
>TRBV20-1|TRBJ2-1|many|.
TGCAGTGCTAGAGTAGGCTCGGGGGTGAGCTCCTACAATGAGCAGTTCTTC
CSARVGSGVSSYNEQFF
>TRBV7-3|TRBJ1-6|many|.
TGTGCCAGCAGCTTAGGAGAGAATTCACCCCTCCACTTT
CASSLGENSPLHF
>TRBV25-1|TRBJ1-6|many|.
TGTGCCAGCAGTGAATGGAATAATTCACCCCTCCACTTT
CASSEWNNSPLHF
>TRBV6-5|TRBJ2-7|.|TRBD2
TGTGCCAGCAGTTCACTAGCGGGAGGGCTATACGAGCAGTACTTC
CASSSLAGGLYEQYF
>TRBV24-1|TRBJ1-1|many|.
TGTGCCACCAGTGATTTGGAAGTAACGGTAACAAACACTGAAGCTTTCTTT
CATSDLEVTVTNTEAFF
>TRBV7-9|TRBJ1-2|many|.
TGTGCCAGCAGCCTCAAGGGGCGGAACTATGGCTACACCTTC
CASSLKGRNYGYTF
>TRBV5-1|TRBJ1-1|.|TRBD1
TGCGCCAGCAGCTCTGGGACAGGGGGCAATATGAACACTGAAGCTTTCTTT
CASSSGTGGNMNTEAFF
>TRBV13|TRBJ2-5|many|TRBD1
TGTGCCAGCAGCTTAGAGACAGGGTCCAGGGGGACCCAGTACTTC
CASSLETGSRGTQYF
>TRBV12-3/TRBV12-4|TRBJ1-6|many|.
TGTGCCAGCAGCAGAGCGGATAATTCACCCCTCCACTTT
CASSRADNSPLHF
>TRBV18|TRBJ1-5|many|TRBD1
TGTGCCAGCTCACCACCCGGGACAGTGGGAAATCAGCCCCAGCATTTT
CASSPPGTVGNQPQHF
>TRBV20-1|TRBJ2-3|few|.
TGCAGTGCTACCCAACGGACTGGCCCAGATACGCAGTATTTT
CSATQRTGPDTQYF
>TRBV6-1|TRBJ2-6|many|.
TGTGCCAGCAGTGAAGCAGGGTACTCTGGGGCCAACGTCCTGACTTTC
CASSEAGYSGANVLTF
>TRBV6-1|TRBJ1-5|many|TRBD1
TGTGCCAGCAGCCTAACAGGGGGGAGCAATCAGCCCCAGCATTTT
CASSLTGGSNQPQHF
>TRBV9|TRBJ1-1|many|.
TGTGCCAGCAGCGTAGTCTCCAGTGGCGGCGCTTTCTTT
CASSVVSSGGAFF
>TRBV14|TRBJ2-4|many|TRBD1
TGTGCCAGCAGCCAAGTGACAGGGGTTCAGTACTTC
CASSQVTGVQYF
>TRBV6-1|TRBJ2-5|many|TRBD2
TGTGCCAGCAGTGAGGGCGGGGGGTCCCAAGAGACCCAGTACTTC
CASSEGGGSQETQYF
>TRBV11-2|TRBJ1-3|many|.
TGTGCCAGCAGCTTACCAGCTGGAAACACCATATATTTT
CASSLPAGNTIYF
>TRBV13|TRBJ1-1|few|.
TGTGCCAGCAGCTTAGTTGGGGCGGTGAACACTGAAGCTTTCTTT
CASSLVGAVNTEAFF
>TRBV5-1|TRBJ2-2|many|.
TGCGCCAGCAGCTTGGCCGGATGGTCACTCGGGGAGCTGTTTTTT
CASSLAGWSLGELFF
>TRBV10-2|TRBJ2-7|.|.
TGCGCCAGCAGGCAGGGTACCTACGAGCAGTACTTC
CASRQGTYEQYF
>TRBV9|TRBJ2-1|.|TRBD2
TGTGCCAGCAGCCAACGGACTAGCGGGAACAATGAGCAGTTCTTC
CASSQRTSGNNEQFF
>TRBV7-9|TRBJ2-1|many|TRBD2
TGTGCCAGCAACGGTCCTAGGGCTAGCGGGGGGAATGAGCAGTTCTTC
CASNGPRASGGNEQFF
>TRBV14|TRBJ2-1|.|TRBD2
TGTGCCAGCAGCCAAGATAGCGGGGGCGGGACTAGCCCCTACAATGAGCAGTTCTTC
CASSQDSGGGTSPYNEQFF
>TRBV5-1|TRBJ2-5|few|.
TGCGCCAGCAGCTTGGCGGGACTGCAAAAAGAGACCCAGTACTTC
CASSLAGLQKETQYF
>TRBV2|TRBJ2-1|many|TRBD2
TGTGCCAGCAGGGCCTTAGCGGGAGGGCGCGATGAGCAGTTCTTC
CASRALAGGRDEQFF
>TRBV5-5|TRBJ1-1|few|TRBD1
TGTGCCAGCAGCCAATTACAGGGGTGGGCTTTCTTT
CASSQLQGWAFF
>TRBV6-1|TRBJ2-2|many|TRBD2
TGTGCCAGCAGTGGCCGGGGGGGCCTCGTGGCCGGGGAGCTGTTTTTT
CASSGRGGLVAGELFF